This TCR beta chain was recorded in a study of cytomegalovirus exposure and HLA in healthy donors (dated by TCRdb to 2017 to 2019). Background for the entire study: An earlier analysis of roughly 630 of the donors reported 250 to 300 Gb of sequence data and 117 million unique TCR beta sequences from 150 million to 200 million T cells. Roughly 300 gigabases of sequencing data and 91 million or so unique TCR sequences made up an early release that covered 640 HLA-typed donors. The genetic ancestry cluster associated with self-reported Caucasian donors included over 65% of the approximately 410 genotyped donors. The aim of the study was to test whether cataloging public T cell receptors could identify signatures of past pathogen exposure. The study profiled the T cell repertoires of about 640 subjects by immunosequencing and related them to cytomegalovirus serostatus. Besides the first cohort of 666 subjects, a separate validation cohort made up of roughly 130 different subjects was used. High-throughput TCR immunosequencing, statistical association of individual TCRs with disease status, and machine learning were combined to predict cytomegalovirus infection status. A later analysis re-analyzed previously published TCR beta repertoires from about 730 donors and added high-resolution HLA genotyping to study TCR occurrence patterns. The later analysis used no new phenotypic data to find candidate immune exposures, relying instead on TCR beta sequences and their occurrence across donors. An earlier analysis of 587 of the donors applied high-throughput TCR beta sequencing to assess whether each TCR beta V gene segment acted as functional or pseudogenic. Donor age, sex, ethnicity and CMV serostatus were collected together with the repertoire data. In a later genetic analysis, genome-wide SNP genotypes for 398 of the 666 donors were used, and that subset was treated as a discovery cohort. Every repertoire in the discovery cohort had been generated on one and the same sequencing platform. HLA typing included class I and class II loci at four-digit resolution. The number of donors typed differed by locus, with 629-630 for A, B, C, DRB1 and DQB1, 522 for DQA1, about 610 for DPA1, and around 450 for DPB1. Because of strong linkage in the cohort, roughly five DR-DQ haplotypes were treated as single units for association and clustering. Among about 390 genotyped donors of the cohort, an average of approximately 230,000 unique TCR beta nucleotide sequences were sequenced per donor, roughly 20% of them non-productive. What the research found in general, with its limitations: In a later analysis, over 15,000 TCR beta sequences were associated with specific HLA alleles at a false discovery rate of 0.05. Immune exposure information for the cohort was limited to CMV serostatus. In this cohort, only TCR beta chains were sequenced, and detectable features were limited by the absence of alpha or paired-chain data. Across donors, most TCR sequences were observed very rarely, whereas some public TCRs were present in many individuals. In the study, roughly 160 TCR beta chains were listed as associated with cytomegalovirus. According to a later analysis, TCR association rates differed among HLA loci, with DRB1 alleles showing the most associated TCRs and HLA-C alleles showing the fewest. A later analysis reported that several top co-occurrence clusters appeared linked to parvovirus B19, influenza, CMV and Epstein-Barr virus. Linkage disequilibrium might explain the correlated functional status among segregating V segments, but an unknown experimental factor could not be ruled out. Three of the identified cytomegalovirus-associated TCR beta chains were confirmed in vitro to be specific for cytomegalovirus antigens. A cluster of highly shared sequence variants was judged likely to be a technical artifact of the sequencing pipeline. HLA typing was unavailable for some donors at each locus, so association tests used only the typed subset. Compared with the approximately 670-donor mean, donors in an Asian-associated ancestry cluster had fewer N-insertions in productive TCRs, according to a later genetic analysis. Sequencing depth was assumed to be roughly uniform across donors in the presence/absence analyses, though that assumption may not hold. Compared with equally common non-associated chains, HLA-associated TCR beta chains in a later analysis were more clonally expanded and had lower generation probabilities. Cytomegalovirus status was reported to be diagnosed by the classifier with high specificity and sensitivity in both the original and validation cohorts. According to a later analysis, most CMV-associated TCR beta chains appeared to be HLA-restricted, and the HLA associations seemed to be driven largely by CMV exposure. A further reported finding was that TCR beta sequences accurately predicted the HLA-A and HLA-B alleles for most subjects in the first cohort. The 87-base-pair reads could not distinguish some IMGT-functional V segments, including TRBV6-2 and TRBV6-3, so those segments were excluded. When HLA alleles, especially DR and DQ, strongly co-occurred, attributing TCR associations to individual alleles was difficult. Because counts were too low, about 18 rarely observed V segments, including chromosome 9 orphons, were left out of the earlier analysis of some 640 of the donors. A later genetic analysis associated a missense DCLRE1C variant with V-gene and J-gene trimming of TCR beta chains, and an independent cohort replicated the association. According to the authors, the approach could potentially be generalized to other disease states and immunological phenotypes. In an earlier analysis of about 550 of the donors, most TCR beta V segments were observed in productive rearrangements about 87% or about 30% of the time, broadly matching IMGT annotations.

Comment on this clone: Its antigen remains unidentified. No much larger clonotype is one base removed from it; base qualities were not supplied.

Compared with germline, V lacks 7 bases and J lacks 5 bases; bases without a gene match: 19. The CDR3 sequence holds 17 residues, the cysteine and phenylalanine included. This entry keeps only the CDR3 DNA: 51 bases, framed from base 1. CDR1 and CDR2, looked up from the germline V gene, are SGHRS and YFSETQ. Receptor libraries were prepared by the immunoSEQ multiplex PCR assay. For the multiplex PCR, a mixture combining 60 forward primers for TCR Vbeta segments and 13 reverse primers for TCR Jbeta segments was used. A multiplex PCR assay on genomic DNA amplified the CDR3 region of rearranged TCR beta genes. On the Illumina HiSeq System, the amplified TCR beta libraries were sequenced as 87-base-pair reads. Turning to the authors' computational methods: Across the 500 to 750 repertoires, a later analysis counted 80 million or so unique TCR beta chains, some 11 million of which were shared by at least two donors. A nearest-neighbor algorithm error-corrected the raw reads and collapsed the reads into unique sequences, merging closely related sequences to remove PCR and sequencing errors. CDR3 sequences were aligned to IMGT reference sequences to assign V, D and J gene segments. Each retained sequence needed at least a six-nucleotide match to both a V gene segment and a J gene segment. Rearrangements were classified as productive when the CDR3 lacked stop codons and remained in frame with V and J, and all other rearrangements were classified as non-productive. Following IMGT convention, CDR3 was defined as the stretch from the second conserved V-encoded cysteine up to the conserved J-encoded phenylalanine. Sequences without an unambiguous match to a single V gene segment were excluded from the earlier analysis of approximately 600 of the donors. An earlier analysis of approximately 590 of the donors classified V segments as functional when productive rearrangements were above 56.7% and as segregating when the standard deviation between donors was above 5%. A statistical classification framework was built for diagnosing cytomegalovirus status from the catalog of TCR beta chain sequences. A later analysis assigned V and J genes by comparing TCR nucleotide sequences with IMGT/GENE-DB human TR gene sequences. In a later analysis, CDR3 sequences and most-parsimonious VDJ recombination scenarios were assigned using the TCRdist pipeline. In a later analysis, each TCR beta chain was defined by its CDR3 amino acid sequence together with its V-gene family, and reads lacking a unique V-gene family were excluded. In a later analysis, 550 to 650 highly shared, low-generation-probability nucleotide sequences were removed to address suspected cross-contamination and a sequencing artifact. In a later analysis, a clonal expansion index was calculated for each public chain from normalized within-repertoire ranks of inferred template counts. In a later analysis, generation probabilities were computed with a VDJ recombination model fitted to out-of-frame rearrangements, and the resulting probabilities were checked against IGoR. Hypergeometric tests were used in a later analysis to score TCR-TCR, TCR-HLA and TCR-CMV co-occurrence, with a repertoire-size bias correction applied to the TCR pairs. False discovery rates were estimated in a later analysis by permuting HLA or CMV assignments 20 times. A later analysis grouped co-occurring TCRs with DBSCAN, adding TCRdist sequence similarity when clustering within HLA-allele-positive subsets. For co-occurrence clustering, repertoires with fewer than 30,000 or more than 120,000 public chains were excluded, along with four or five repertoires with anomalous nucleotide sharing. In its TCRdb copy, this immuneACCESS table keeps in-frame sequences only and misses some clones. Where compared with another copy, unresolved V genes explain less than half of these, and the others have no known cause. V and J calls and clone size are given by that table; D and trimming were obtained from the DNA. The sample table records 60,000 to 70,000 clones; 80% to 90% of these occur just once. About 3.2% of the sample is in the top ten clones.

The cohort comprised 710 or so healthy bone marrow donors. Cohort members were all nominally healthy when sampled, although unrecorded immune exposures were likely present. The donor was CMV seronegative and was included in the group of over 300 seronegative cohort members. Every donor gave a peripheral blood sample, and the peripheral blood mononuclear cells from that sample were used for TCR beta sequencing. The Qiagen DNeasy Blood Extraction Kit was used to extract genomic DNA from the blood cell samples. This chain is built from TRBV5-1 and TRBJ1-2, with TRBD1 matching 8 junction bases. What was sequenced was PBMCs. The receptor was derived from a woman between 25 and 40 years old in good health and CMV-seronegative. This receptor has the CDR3 CASATLAGGVGAYGYTF. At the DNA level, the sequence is TGCGCCAGCGCTACCCTGGCAGGGGGCGTAGGGGCTTATGGCTACACCTTC.